A single sample gave rise to the 19 T cell receptor beta chains below, sequenced in a study of regulatory T cells in long-lasting Graves disease. To make TCR beta libraries, researchers used iRepertoire HTBI primers and Arm-PCR of CDR3 regions. TCRdb reprocessed the multiplex PCR reads via MiXCR and lists one record per CDR3 protein. Among a few hundred thousand distinct CDR3 sequences listed, about 25% were seen once. Time point given: persistent/refractory GD, antithyroid drugs over 5 years with positive TRAb. After RNA was extracted from PBMCs, the TCR library was made from it. Sample: peripheral blood mononuclear cells (PBMCs), taken when the disease was refractory, from a patient treated with antithyroid drugs. These receptors were taken from a female donor with Graves disease.

V usage is TRBV12-3 or TRBV12-4 and J usage is TRBJ1-3, with a tentative D call TRBD1 (6 bases). This CDR3 region has 14 residues. V lost 3 bases to trimming and J lost 4 bases, with 10 bases between them. For the CDR3, the DNA is TGTGCCAGCAGTTTTTCTACAGGGGGAAACACCATATATTTT. The encoded protein is CASSFSTGGNTIYF.

Comments on this clonotype: This sequence may be a read error, since a much larger clone differs from it by one base. The rearrangement uses TRBV6-2 or TRBV6-3 and TRBJ1-1; the D is unclear. The CDR3 spans 13 residues. Germline V gene lookup returns CDR1 MNHEY and CDR2 SVGEGT. The DNA for the CDR3 is TGTGCCAGCTGTTACGATGAGAACACTGAAGCTTTCTTT. Amino acids: CASCYDENTEAFF.

This clonotype was counted between two and nine times. This sequence joins TRBV25-1 and TRBJ1-1, with D uncertain. Germline CDR1 and CDR2: MGHDK and SYGVNS. This CDR3 contains 13 residues. V was cut by 6 bases and J by 3 bases, with 11 bases left in between. The CDR3 DNA reads as TGTGCCAGCAGGGGGTTTATGGACACTGAAGCTTTCTTT. This gives the protein CASRGFMDTEAFF.

The V gene is TRBV5-1, the J gene TRBJ2-7, with 8 bases that match TRBD2. Germline V lookup: CDR1 SGHRS, CDR2 YFSETQ. The CDR3 is 15 amino acids. With 4 bases clipped from V and 1 base from J, the junction kept 7 bases outside the gene matches. CDR3 in DNA: TGCGCCAGCAGCCCGGACCCTAGCGGGTCCTACGAGCAGTACTTC. This codes for CASSPDPSGSYEQYF.

This clonotype came up a few times. The V gene is TRBV29-1, the J gene TRBJ2-7, with 8 bases fitting TRBD1. This CDR3 spans 13 amino acids. Germline-derived CDR1 and CDR2 are SQVTM and ANQGSEA. V was pared by 7 bases and J by 2 bases, with 7 bases of the junction left unmatched. The CDR3 loop reads CSASQGVTYEQYF. CDR3 nucleotide sequence: TGCAGCGCATCACAGGGGGTTACCTACGAGCAGTACTTC.

The chain is built from TRBV20-1 and TRBJ2-4; a weak D match, TRBD2 (5 bases). This CDR3 is 16 amino acids long. The V end lost 6 bases, the J end lost 3 bases, and 21 bases lay between the germline ends. Germline V gene lookup returns CDR1 DFQATT and CDR2 SNEGSKA (reference sequence). The CDR3 nucleotides read TGCAGTGCGAGGGTACAGAGTGAGCTTAGCAAAAACATTCAGTACTTC. Its protein product is CSARVQSELSKNIQYF.

The V call is TRBV19, the J call TRBJ2-2; D gene ambiguous. The V gene's germline CDR1 is LNHDA and CDR2 SQIVND (reference sequence). CDR3 length: 14 amino acids. V lost 0 bases, J lost 6 bases, and 8 bases lay in between. DNA for the CDR3: TGTGCCAGTAGTATAGATCCAAAGTCCGGGGAGCTGTTTTTT. This codes for CASSIDPKSGELFF. The full variable domain, its missing parts supplied by reference TRBV19 and TRBJ2-2, is DGGITQSPKYLFRKEGQNVTLSCEQNLNHDAMYWYRQDPGQGLRLIYYSQIVNDFQKGDIAEGYSVSREKKESFPLTVTSAQKNPTAFYLCASSIDPKSGELFFGEGSRLTVL.

The V gene is TRBV20-1, the J gene TRBJ2-2; D is possibly TRBD1 (6 bases). Germline V gene sequence: CDR1 DFQATT, CDR2 SNEGSKA (reference sequence). The CDR3 runs 13 residues. V lost 4 bases, J lost 4 bases, and 10 bases lay in between. This chain's CDR3 is CSATQGTTGELFF. In nucleotides, the CDR3 is TGCAGTGCTACACAGGGCACCACCGGGGAGCTGTTTTTT.

Ten or more counts support this clonotype. The chain combines TRBV6-1 with TRBJ2-7, with TRBD2 matching 8 bases. The germline V gene has CDR1 MNHNS and CDR2 SASEGT. This CDR3 comprises 15 residues. The junction had 9 bases not matched to a gene; V was cut back by 5 bases and J by 3 bases. The CDR3 protein is CASSHRLATHYEQYF. The CDR3 DNA reads as TGTGCCAGCAGTCACCGACTAGCGACACACTACGAGCAGTACTTC.

This clonotype was seen a handful of times. Here the CDR3 reads CASSPGTWNTEAFF. The DNA for the CDR3 is TGTGCCAGCAGCCCGGGGACATGGAACACTGAAGCTTTCTTT. This chain connects TRBV3-1 to TRBJ1-1; D perhaps matches TRBD1 (6 bases). V was clipped by 4 bases and J by 1 base, with 10 bases between them. The CDR3 is 14 amino acids. Germline-derived CDR1 and CDR2 are LGHDT and YNNKEL (reference sequence).

Concerning this clonotype itself: A much more abundant neighbour one base away suggests this may be a read error. The chain joins TRBV28 to TRBJ1-4; the D is unclear. V was trimmed by 6 bases and J by 0 bases, leaving 8 bases between them. CDR1 MDHEN and CDR2 SYDVKM come from the germline V gene. CDR3 length: 14 amino acids. This CDR3 is CASRFRPTNEKLFF. The CDR3 region has the DNA TGTGCCAGCAGGTTTCGTCCAACTAATGAAAAACTGTTTTTT.

To note about this clonotype: A read error is likely here: a far larger clone is one base away. The gene calls are TRBV7-2 and TRBJ2-5; 11 bases are a match to TRBD2. The CDR3 has 16 amino acids. V was pared by 3 bases and J by 4 bases, with 7 bases of the junction left unmatched. Germline V gives CDR1 SGHTA, CDR2 FQGNSA. CDR3 in amino acids: CASSLRLAGGSETQYF. CDR3 in DNA: TGTGCCAGCAGCTTGAGGCTAGCGGGAGGTTCAGAGACCCAGTACTTC.

This clonotype appeared a single time. This chain connects TRBV30 to TRBJ2-7, with D unclear. Germline CDR1 reads GTSNPN; CDR2 reads SVGIG (reference sequence). V was cut by 0 bases and J by 4 bases, with 10 bases left in between. The CDR3 loop spans 13 amino acids. The CDR3 sequence: CAWSVQLTYEQYF. The CDR3 DNA follows: TGTGCCTGGAGTGTACAGTTAACTTACGAGCAGTACTTC.

This clonotype was picked up a small number of times. The chain carries TRBV30 and TRBJ2-7, with TRBD1 matching over 7 bases. Per the germline V gene, CDR1 is GTSNPN and CDR2 is SVGIG (reference sequence). Trimming removed 1 base from V and 10 bases from J; junction bases left unmatched: 10. This CDR3 comprises 13 residues. CDR3 nucleotide sequence: TGTGCCTGGAGTGGGGGACAGATAAAACGTCAGTACTTC. Its protein is CAWSGGQIKRQYF. Using reference TRBV30 and TRBJ2-7 for the parts outside the CDR3, the full variable domain is SQTIHQWPATLVQPVGSPLSLECTVEGTSNPNLYWYRQAAGRGLQLLFYSVGIGQISSEVPQNLSASRPQDRQFILSSKKLLLSDSGFYLCAWSGGQIKRQYFGPGTRLTVT.

In regard to this clonotype: Germline and junction disagree at one end, which may indicate a read error. J is TRBJ2-3 and V is TRBV30; 7 bases line up with TRBD2. From germline, CDR1 is GTSNPN and CDR2 SVGIG (reference sequence). The CDR3 spans 15 residues. The CDR3 nucleotides read TGTGCCCGGAGCTCCCGGGACTACCGCACAGATACGCAGTATTTT. As protein: CARSSRDYRTDTQYF.

For this clonotype: A much larger clone lies a single base off, so this may be a read error. V gene TRBV3-1 combines with J gene TRBJ1-2, with a tentative D call TRBD1 (6 bases). V shed 4 bases and J shed 4 bases, with 16 bases lying between them. The CDR3 length is 15 residues. The V gene's germline CDR1 is LGHDT and CDR2 YNNKEL (reference sequence). CDR3 sequence: CASSPGVTRGYGYTF. CDR3 sequence (DNA): TGTGCCAGCAGCCCAGGGGTTACAAGAGGCTATGGCTACACCTTC.

This clonotype has more than one count but fewer than ten. The CDR3 sequence: CASSLAGEGTLDQPQHF. For the CDR3, the DNA is TGTGCCAGCAGCTTAGCGGGGGAGGGGACCCTCGATCAGCCCCAGCATTTT. This sequence joins TRBV7-2 and TRBJ1-5; D is perhaps TRBD1 (5 bases). The V end lost 0 bases, the J end lost 5 bases, and 17 bases lay between the germline ends. Germline V gives CDR1 SGHTA, CDR2 FQGNSA. The CDR3 runs 17 residues. The full variable domain, completed using reference TRBV7-2 and TRBJ1-5, is GAGVSQSPSNKVTEKGKDVELRCDPISGHTALYWYRQSLGQGLEFLIYFQGNSAPDKSGLPSDRFSAERTGGSVSTLTIQRTQQEDSAVYLCASSLAGEGTLDQPQHFGDGTRLSIL.

Notes on this clonotype: A much larger clone lies a single base off, so this may be a read error. V usage is TRBV28 and J usage is TRBJ1-4, with 9 positions matching TRBD1. With 6 bases clipped from V and 8 bases from J, the junction kept 4 bases outside the gene matches. The CDR3 loop spans 13 amino acids. CDR1 and CDR2 (germline): MDHEN, SYDVKM. The CDR3 reads CASRDRGGEKLFF. DNA of the CDR3: TGTGCCAGCAGGGACAGGGGAGGGGAAAAACTGTTTTTT.

The chain has TRBV2 and TRBJ2-3; D may correspond to TRBD1 or TRBD2 (5 bases each). Germline V gives CDR1 SNHLY, CDR2 FYNNEI. With 5 bases removed from V and 4 bases from J, the gap between germline ends came to 10 bases. This CDR3 has 13 amino acids. The CDR3 region is CASSSGGADTQYF. CDR3 in DNA: TGTGCCAGCAGTTCTGGGGGTGCAGATACGCAGTATTTT.